This T cell receptor (beta chain) emerged from a study of blood T cell repertoires in COVID-19. Study-level background: Samples came from the United States, Italy and Spain, spanning acute and convalescent COVID-19. The cDNA or gDNA used as material had been derived from T cells, B-cell-depleted T cells, or PBMCs.

In the study's own analysis: It was from reference gene primer amplification that nucleated cell counts were estimated. TCRdb's copy holds only in-frame clones and misses some; the assay was immunoSEQ multiplex PCR. V and J calls and clone size follow that table, whereas D and trimming were derived from the DNA. The data hold over 30,000 clones, with 90% observed a single time. Germline-derived CDR1 and CDR2 are LGHNA and YNFKEQ. The CDR3 sequence is 18 residues long. Trimming at V came to 0 bases and at J to 1 base, leaving 4 bases not matched to a gene. The rearrangement links TRBV4-2 to TRBJ2-2; 11 nucleotides line up with TRBD2. Sequenced sample: peripheral blood. The sequence came from a man between 65 and 80 years old with acute or convalescent COVID-19. Here the CDR3 DNA reads TGTGCCAGCAGCCAAGATGGGGGACTAGCGGAGAACACCGGGGAGCTGTTTTTT. Translation gives CASSQDGGLAENTGELFF.